The present entry profiles one T cell receptor beta chain with its context. This entry belongs to a study of Tregs in tolerant kidney transplant recipients. Trimming took 5 bases from V and 0 from J, leaving 14 bases between them. Looked up from germline, CDR1 is SGHTA and CDR2 is FQGNSA. The CDR3 loop spans 16 amino acids. Unstimulated regulatory T cells (CD4+CD25+CD127-), CD4+CD25- non-regulatory cells, CD4 and CD8 cells were FACS-sorted from thawed PBMCs. Clones were sequenced by immunoSEQ multiplex PCR, and TCRdb holds only the in-frame ones, with some missing. The table lists tens of thousands of clones, approximately 98% of them singletons.

The chain couples TRBV7-2 to TRBJ2-1; D gene ambiguous. The clonotype was recovered from a human donor who received a combined kidney and bone marrow transplant. The specimen comprised CD4+ T cells from blood, sampled before the transplant. The CDR3 bases are TGTGCCAGCAGCCTTTATCCCTCTAGCTCCTACAATGAGCAGTTCTTC. Its protein product is CASSLYPSSSYNEQFF.